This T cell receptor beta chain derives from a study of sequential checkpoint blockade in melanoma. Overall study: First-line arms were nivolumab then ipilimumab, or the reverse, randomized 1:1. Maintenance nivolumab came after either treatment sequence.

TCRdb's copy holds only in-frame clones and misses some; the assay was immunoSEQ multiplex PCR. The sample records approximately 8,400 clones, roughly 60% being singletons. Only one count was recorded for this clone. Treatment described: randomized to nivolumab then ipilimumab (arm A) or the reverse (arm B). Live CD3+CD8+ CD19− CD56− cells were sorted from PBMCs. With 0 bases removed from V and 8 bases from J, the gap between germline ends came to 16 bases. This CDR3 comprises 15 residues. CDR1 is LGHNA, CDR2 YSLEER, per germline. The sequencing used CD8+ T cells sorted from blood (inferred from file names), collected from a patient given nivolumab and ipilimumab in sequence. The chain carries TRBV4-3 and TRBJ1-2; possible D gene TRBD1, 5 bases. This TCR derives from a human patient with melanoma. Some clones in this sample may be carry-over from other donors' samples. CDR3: CASSQEPRQGNGYTF. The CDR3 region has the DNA TGCGCCAGCAGCCAAGAGCCACGGCAGGGAAACGGCTACACCTTC.